The 8 T cell receptor beta chains below all came from one sample that was sequenced in a study of cytomegalovirus exposure and HLA in healthy donors. In the PCR, 60 Vbeta and 13 Jbeta primers were used. Data came from immunoSEQ multiplex PCR; TCRdb stores just in-frame clones and leaves some out. The sample consists of over 150,000 clones, 81% of them appearing once. Sequencing was performed on PBMCs. Receptors were obtained from a woman aged 45-59 years in good health and CMV-seronegative.

This chain links TRBV2 with TRBJ2-7; 7 bases fit TRBD2. V gave up 3 bases and J gave up 0 bases; unmatched junction bases: 2. CDR3 length: 14 amino acids. Per germline, CDR1 SNHLY and CDR2 FYNNEI. The CDR3 here is CASSESGNSYEQYF. The DNA of the CDR3 is TGTGCCAGCAGTGAGAGCGGGAACTCCTACGAGCAGTACTTC.

The chain couples TRBV5-1 to TRBJ2-3; 8 bases are a match to TRBD2. After removal of 0 bases from V and 5 bases from J, the junction contained 2 bases not matched to a gene. The CDR3 consists of 14 residues. CDR1 SGHRS and CDR2 YFSETQ come from the germline V gene. CDR3 DNA sequence: TGCGCCAGCAGCTTGGGTGGGACTAGAGATACGCAGTATTTT. Residues: CASSLGGTRDTQYF.

This clone was seen more than once but under ten times. J is TRBJ1-1 and V is TRBV5-6, with D possibly being TRBD1 (6 bases). The V gene lost 5 bases and the J gene lost 1 base, with 12 bases spanning the gap. The CDR3 extends over 14 amino acids. Germline V gene lookup returns CDR1 SGHDT and CDR2 YYEEEE. CDR3 region: CASRNWGQNTEAFF. CDR3 sequence (DNA): TGTGCCAGCAGAAATTGGGGGCAGAACACTGAAGCTTTCTTT.

The chain couples TRBV9 to TRBJ2-1; 7 nucleotides line up with TRBD2. The CDR3 has 15 amino acids. Trimming removed 3 bases from V and 3 bases from J; junction bases left unmatched: 6. The germline CDR1 and CDR2 sequences are SGDLS and YYNGEE. DNA of the CDR3: TGTGCCAGCAGCGCATCTAGCGGAAACTACAATGAGCAGTTCTTC. Protein product: CASSASSGNYNEQFF.

The V call is TRBV5-1, the J call TRBJ1-1; no clear D. The CDR3 extends over 14 amino acids. Trimming shortened V by 0 bases and J by 6 bases, and 12 bases separated the two germline ends. The germline V gene has CDR1 SGHRS and CDR2 YFSETQ. CDR3 bases: TGCGCCAGCAGCTTGGCCGAGGGTACGCCTGAAGCTTTCTTT. It is translated as CASSLAEGTPEAFF. Using reference TRBV5-1 and TRBJ1-1 for the parts outside the CDR3, the full variable domain is KAGVTQTPRYLIKTRGQQVTLSCSPISGHRSVSWYQQTPGQGLQFLFEYFSETQRNKGNFPGRFSGRQFSNSRSEMNVSTLELGDSALYLCASSLAEGTPEAFFGQGTRLTVV.

The gene calls are TRBV19 and TRBJ1-4, with 10 bases that match TRBD1. J lost 0 bases, V lost 3 bases, and 1 base had no gene match. Germline V gives CDR1 LNHDA, CDR2 SQIVND (reference sequence). The CDR3 is 16 amino acids. This chain's CDR3 is CASSMGTGATNEKLFF. Written as DNA, the CDR3 is TGTGCCAGTAGTATGGGGACAGGGGCAACTAATGAAAAACTGTTTTTT.

This clone was counted a few times. This chain joins TRBV19 and TRBJ2-5; 7 bases align to TRBD2. The CDR3 is made up of 15 amino acids. In germline, CDR1 is LNHDA, CDR2 SQIVND (reference sequence). Trimming cost V 3 bases and J 5 bases; bases outside gene matches: 9. This chain's CDR3 is CASSITAGRVETQYF. CDR3 sequence (DNA): TGTGCCAGTAGTATCACAGCGGGGAGGGTGGAGACCCAGTACTTC.

This sequence joins TRBV19 and TRBJ2-3; D call uncertain. This CDR3 comprises 18 residues. Germline CDR1 and CDR2: LNHDA and SQIVND (reference sequence). V lost 9 bases and J lost 0, with 25 bases in between. The CDR3 spells CARNQRGRLLLSTDTQYF. As DNA, the CDR3 is TGTGCCAGAAACCAGCGTGGAAGACTTTTACTTAGCACAGATACGCAGTATTTT.